These 14 T cell receptor beta chains were all obtained from the same sample, sequenced in a study of cytomegalovirus exposure and HLA in healthy donors (TCRdb year 2017). The library was generated by the immunoSEQ multiplex PCR assay. The multiplex PCR relied on a mix of 60 forward primers for TCR Vbeta segments and 13 reverse primers for TCR Jbeta segments. TCRdb holds this immuneACCESS table with in-frame rearrangements only. Some clones are missing; in checked studies, unresolved V genes explain under half, and the rest has no known cause. The sample has about 78,000 clones on record, about four fifths of them singletons. The top ten clones comprise about 32% of the sample. The specimen was PBMCs. These receptors all stem from a man aged 50-60 years in good health and CMV-seropositive.

The chain carries TRBV6-1 and TRBJ1-2; weak D call: TRBD1 (5 bases). CDR1 is MNHNS, CDR2 SASEGT, per germline. The CDR3 is 14 amino acids. Trimming left V 5 bases short and J 0 bases short, with 10 bases between. The CDR3 sequence is CASSLGQSNYGYTF. In DNA, the CDR3 is TGTGCCAGCAGTCTAGGACAATCTAACTATGGCTACACCTTC.

This rearrangement joins TRBV30 to TRBJ1-6, with a possible D match to TRBD1 (5 bases). The CDR3 has 13 amino acids. CDR1 and CDR2 from the germline V gene are GTSNPN and SVGIG (reference sequence). The V and J ends lost 5 bases and 8 bases respectively, with 13 bases between them. CDR3 bases: TGTGCCTGGGGGGGGACGGGGGATTCACCCCTCCACTTT. This sequence encodes CAWGGTGDSPLHF.

This chain joins TRBV2 and TRBJ1-2; D ambiguous. This CDR3 has 15 residues. The V end was cut by 4 bases, the J end by 7 bases, with 19 bases between. CDR1 and CDR2 from the germline V gene are SNHLY and FYNNEI. CDR3 nucleotide sequence: TGTGCCAGCAGTGGAATAAGGTCCGGGAATGGTGGCTACACCTTC. Protein: CASSGIRSGNGGYTF.

This chain uses TRBV6-1 with TRBJ2-1, with 7 bases that match TRBD1. Germline V gene sequence: CDR1 MNHNS, CDR2 SASEGT. The V segment lost 7 bases and the J segment 8 bases; nucleotides outside the gene matches: 14. The CDR3 has 15 residues. DNA of the CDR3: TGTGCCAGCAACCCCGAGAGGGGGCGGGTCTATGAGCAGTTCTTC. This sequence encodes CASNPERGRVYEQFF.

The genes are TRBV30 and TRBJ1-2, with 8 bases aligning to TRBD1. This CDR3 has 16 amino acids. CDR1 is GTSNPN and CDR2 is SVGIG in the germline V gene (reference sequence). J gave up 0 bases and V 3 bases, and 9 bases lay outside the gene matches. Written as DNA, the CDR3 is TGTGCCTGGAGCGCCGGGACAGGCTACCCTAACTATGGCTACACCTTC. This sequence encodes CAWSAGTGYPNYGYTF.

The CDR3, as DNA: TGTGCCAGCAGTTACGGGGCGGGAGTAGTCGAGCAGTACTTC. It is translated as CASSYGAGVVEQYF. The J gene is TRBJ2-5, the V gene TRBV6-5; 7 positions agree with TRBD2. The end of the DNA aligns better with TRBJ2-7, so the J call may be wrong. CDR1 and CDR2 from the germline V gene are MNHEY and SVGAGI. This CDR3 region has 14 residues.

The chain recombines TRBV18 with TRBJ2-7; the D gene is possibly TRBD2 (6 bases). The CDR3 has 14 residues. Trimming took off 6 bases at V and 6 bases at J, with 18 bases between the two ends. Per germline, CDR1 KGHSH and CDR2 LQKENI. The CDR3 region has the DNA TGTGCCAGCTCTCCAGCCGGGAGACCGGGCGAGCAGTACTTC. Protein product: CASSPAGRPGEQYF.

This clone has a single count. The genes are TRBV5-6 and TRBJ2-5; no clear D. CDR1 and CDR2 (germline): SGHDT, YYEEEE. The CDR3 runs 12 residues. Deletions cut 0 bases from V and 5 bases from J, with 5 bases between. The CDR3 region is CASSLARETQYF. CDR3 nucleotides: TGTGCCAGCAGCTTGGCGAGGGAGACCCAGTACTTC. Full variable domain (rest looked up from reference TRBV5-6 and TRBJ2-5): DAGVTQSPTHLIKTRGQQVTLRCSPKSGHDTVSWYQQALGQGPQFIFQYYEEEERQRGNFPDRFSGHQFPNYSSELNVNALLLGDSALYLCASSLARETQYFGPGTRLLVL.

This clone was picked up one time. V is TRBV5-5 and J is TRBJ2-7; 10 bases map to TRBD2. CDR3 length: 15 amino acids. Germline V gives CDR1 SGHKS, CDR2 YYEKEE (reference sequence). V dropped 2 bases and J dropped 0; count of bases not matched to a gene: 2. The CDR3 nucleotides are TGTGCCAGCAGCTTTTCTAGCGGGAGCTCCTACGAGCAGTACTTC. Translated: CASSFSSGSSYEQYF. Variable domain in full (rest from reference TRBV5-5 and TRBJ2-7): DAGVTQSPTHLIKTRGQQVTLRCSPISGHKSVSWYQQVLGQGPQFIFQYYEKEERGRGNFPDRFSARQFPNYSSELNVNALLLGDSALYLCASSFSSGSSYEQYFGPGTRLTVT.

This chain links TRBV7-2 with TRBJ2-7, with D possibly being TRBD2 (6 bases). Germline V gene sequence: CDR1 SGHTA, CDR2 FQGNSA. V gave up 10 bases and J gave up 1 base, with 17 bases separating them. The length of the CDR3 is 14 residues. The CDR3 loop is CATAPQGLSYEQYF. CDR3 DNA: TGTGCCACCGCGCCCCAGGGACTTTCCTACGAGCAGTACTTC.

V is TRBV7-2 and J is TRBJ1-1; D possibly corresponds to TRBD1 (6 bases). Looked up from germline, CDR1 is SGHTA and CDR2 is FQGNSA. V was cut by 3 bases and J by 0 bases, with 11 bases left in between. CDR3 length: 15 residues. The CDR3, as DNA: TGTGCCAGCAGCTTCAGGCAGGGGTTGAACACTGAAGCTTTCTTT. Protein product: CASSFRQGLNTEAFF.

The chain is built from TRBV28 and TRBJ2-3; no reliable D call. The CDR3 covers 12 residues. The germline V and J ends were trimmed by 3 bases and 4 bases, with 5 bases remaining between them. CDR1 and CDR2 from the germline V gene are MDHEN and SYDVKM. This CDR3 is CASSLAPDTQYF. The DNA for the CDR3 is TGTGCCAGCAGTTTGGCCCCAGATACGCAGTATTTT. Variable domain in full (rest from reference TRBV28 and TRBJ2-3): DVKVTQSSRYLVKRTGEKVFLECVQDMDHENMFWYRQDPGLGLRLIYFSYDVKMKEKGDIPEGYSVSREKKERFSLILESASTNQTSMYLCASSLAPDTQYFGPGTRLTVL.

This clone occurred once. The chain has TRBV30 and TRBJ1-4, with D unclear. From germline, CDR1 is GTSNPN and CDR2 SVGIG (reference sequence). The CDR3 loop spans 15 amino acids. V was pared by 2 bases and J by 5 bases, with 15 bases between. The chain's CDR3 is CAWSPFLGENEKLFF. In DNA, the CDR3 is TGTGCCTGGAGTCCCTTCCTTGGGGAGAATGAAAAACTGTTTTTT.

This clone has just a few counts. This chain uses TRBV5-4 with TRBJ1-2, with D maybe TRBD1 (6 bases). The V and J ends lost 2 bases and 2 bases respectively, with 7 bases between them. This CDR3 has 13 residues. Germline V lookup: CDR1 SGHNT, CDR2 YYREEE (reference sequence). CDR3 nucleotides: TGTGCCAGCAGCTTTGGACAGAACTATGGCTACACCTTC. It translates to CASSFGQNYGYTF.